The next 27 T cell receptor beta chains were all read from a single sample in a study of T cell clonality in common variable immunodeficiency (dated by TCRdb to about 2015). The library was built by means of the immunoSEQ multiplex PCR assay. In its TCRdb copy, this immuneACCESS table keeps in-frame sequences only and misses some clones. Where compared with another copy, unresolved V genes explain less than half of these, and the others have no known cause. The sample features 40,000 to 45,000 clones, and none is a singleton. The ten largest clones capture under 1.5% of the sample. Sequencing was performed on peripheral blood mononuclear cells. All receptors derive from a person aged 18 to 75 in good health.

This clone occurred many times. CDR3 DNA (partial): TGTGCCAGCAGCCGTACTAGCGCCACGTCAGATACG. Protein: CASSRTSATSDT. The whole CDR3 protein reads CASSRTSATSDTQYF. The V gene is TRBV7-3, the J gene TRBJ2-3, with TRBD2 matching 7 bases. The missing CDR3 end, 3 residues past where the read stops, is filled in from the germline J gene. The CDR3 covers 15 residues. Losses at the gene ends were 5 bases for V and 4 bases for J; bases not matched to a gene: 9. Germline CDR1 SGHTA, CDR2 FQGTGA.

This clone has at least ten counts. The sequence runs out 3 residues before the end of the CDR3; the remainder is reconstructed from the germline J gene. The J gene is TRBJ2-1, the V gene TRBV19; 9 bases fit TRBD2. The V and J ends lost 7 bases and 5 bases, in that order; junction bases with no gene match: 6. The CDR3 covers 14 residues. CDR1 and CDR2 from the germline V gene are LNHDA and SQIVND (reference sequence). The CDR3 here is CASNVAGVNNEQFF. The CDR3 DNA, read in part, is TGTGCCAGTAACGTAGCGGGAGTGAACAATGAG.

This clone has a count of ten or more. With the read ending 3 residues before the CDR3 end, the germline J gene is used to fill in that end. This rearrangement joins TRBV5-1 to TRBJ2-1, with a possible D match to TRBD2 (13 bases). This CDR3 spans 21 amino acids. CDR1 is SGHRS and CDR2 is YFSETQ in the germline V gene. The V gene lost 4 bases and the J gene lost 4 bases, with 33 bases spanning the gap. The CDR3 sequence: CASSPRDRGPRTSGGYNEQFF. The CDR3 DNA, read in part, is TGCGCCAGCAGCCCCCGGGACAGGGGGCCTCGGACTAGCGGGGGATACAATGAG.

This clone came up a few times. At one boundary the junction diverges from the germline segment, which might be a read error. The read comes to an end 3 residues before the CDR3 does, leaving the germline J gene to fill in the end. The rearrangement links TRBV7-9 to TRBJ2-5; possible D gene TRBD1, 5 bases. The CDR3 loop spans 15 amino acids. Per the germline V gene, CDR1 is SEHNR and CDR2 is FQNEAQ (reference sequence). Here the CDR3 reads CSSSLVGASTDTQYF. The DNA read from the CDR3 is TGTTCCAGCAGCTTAGTAGGGGCGTCCACAGATACC.

This clone was observed at least ten times. The read terminates 3 residues ahead of where the CDR3 ends, so the germline J gene completes it. The chain recombines TRBV28 with TRBJ1-1; maybe TRBD1 (6 bases). The CDR3 runs to 14 residues. The germline V gene encodes CDR1 MDHEN and CDR2 SYDVKM. V shed 4 bases and J shed 4 bases, with 13 bases lying between them. The CDR3 region is CASSSLGGATEAFF. Incomplete CDR3 DNA: TGTGCCAGCAGTTCGTTGGGGGGGGCCACTGAA.

This clone was detected only a few times. Read coverage stops 3 residues before the CDR3 terminus; the germline J gene supplies the remainder. The chain has TRBV2 and TRBJ2-2, with 7 bases lining up with TRBD1. The CDR3 length is 15 residues. Germline V gives CDR1 SNHLY, CDR2 FYNNEI. V gave up 8 bases and J gave up 0 bases; unmatched junction bases: 6. CDR3 region: CASVWGQTNTGELFF. The part of the CDR3 DNA that was read is TGTGCCAGCGTTTGGGGACAGACGAACACCGGGGAG.

This clone came up many times. The read terminates 3 residues ahead of where the CDR3 ends, so the germline J gene completes it. The chain carries TRBV27 and TRBJ1-5; 9 nucleotides line up with TRBD1. With 2 bases clipped from V and 6 bases from J, the junction kept 5 bases outside the gene matches. CDR3 length equals 15 residues. CDR1 is MNHEY, CDR2 SMNVEV, per germline (reference sequence). Partial CDR3 DNA: TGTGCCAGCAGTTTAAGTGGGACAGGGAGTCAGCCC. Residues: CASSLSGTGSQP. The entire CDR3 sequence reads CASSLSGTGSQPQHF.

This clone was detected many times. Other DNA sequences in the same sample also yield this CDR3. The CDR3: CASSLRGGLAASYNEQFF. The sequenced part of the CDR3 DNA is TGTGCCAGCAGCTTAAGAGGGGGACTAGCGGCCTCCTACAATGAG. The V and J genes are TRBV7-3 and TRBJ2-1; 11 bases match TRBD2. The observed sequence ends 3 residues before the CDR3 terminus, with the missing tail filled in from the germline J gene. Germline CDR1 reads SGHTA; CDR2 reads FQGTGA. With 1 base clipped from V and 0 bases from J, the junction kept 5 bases outside the gene matches. This CDR3 spans 18 amino acids.

This clone was seen a handful of times. The read comes to an end 3 residues before the CDR3 does, leaving the germline J gene to fill in the end. This chain links TRBV7-9 with TRBJ2-2, with D possibly matching TRBD1 (6 bases). The CDR3 contains 13 residues. Germline V CDR1 and CDR2: SEHNR, FQNEAQ (reference sequence). The CDR3 DNA, read in part, is TGTGCCAGCAGCTCGGGACACTTCGAAAAG. Translated, it gives CASSSGHFEK. The CDR3 as a whole reads CASSSGHFEKLFF.

This clone occurred many times. The read terminates 3 residues before the CDR3 end, so the remaining end is supplied by the germline J gene. The gene calls are TRBV19 and TRBJ2-2; TRBD1 or TRBD2 may be the D gene (5 bases each). This CDR3 is built from 14 residues. The germline CDR1 and CDR2 sequences are LNHDA and SQIVND (reference sequence). V gave up 7 bases and J gave up 6 bases, with 15 bases separating them. The CDR3 loop reads CASNVGRGAGELFF. The sequenced part of the CDR3 DNA is TGTGCCAGTAATGTGGGCCGAGGGGCCGGGGAG.

This clone was seen at least ten times. The read terminates 3 residues ahead of where the CDR3 ends, so the germline J gene completes it. The genes are TRBV19 and TRBJ2-1, with D possibly TRBD2 on 6 matching bases. The CDR3 runs to 16 residues. The V end lost 3 bases, the J end lost 2 bases, and 14 bases lay between the germline ends. Germline loops: CDR1 LNHDA, CDR2 SQIVND (reference sequence). Here the CDR3 reads CASSIPPAGAYNEQFF. The CDR3 DNA, read in part, is TGTGCCAGTAGTATCCCCCCAGCGGGCGCCTACAATGAG.

This clone was observed many times. The CDR3 end lies 3 residues beyond the end of the read and is filled in from the germline J gene. This chain joins TRBV19 and TRBJ1-4; D gene unclear. This CDR3 is 15 amino acids long. Trimming pared 7 bases from V and 0 bases from J, leaving 12 bases between. The germline CDR1 and CDR2 sequences are LNHDA and SQIVND (reference sequence). CDR3 protein: CASTPVGATNEKLFF. The sequenced part of the CDR3 DNA is TGTGCCAGTACCCCAGTCGGGGCAACTAATGAAAAA.

A remark on this clone: The observed sequence ends 3 residues before the CDR3 terminus, with the missing tail filled in from the germline J gene. The gene calls are TRBV7-6 and TRBJ2-3; tentatively, D is TRBD2 (6 bases). CDR3 length: 16 residues. The germline V gene encodes CDR1 SGHVS and CDR2 FNYEAQ. V lost 6 bases and J lost 1, with 17 bases in between. The CDR3 here is CASSFPRDSGTDTQYF. The DNA read from the CDR3 is TGTGCCAGCAGTTTTCCCCGGGACTCAGGCACAGATACG.

This clone showed up many times. The germline gene is not matched at one end of the junction; a read error may be the cause. Read sequence stops 3 residues before the CDR3 end, and the germline J gene provides the missing end. The chain carries TRBV7-7 and TRBJ2-7; perhaps TRBD1 as D (5 bases). This CDR3 has 13 amino acids. CDR1 is SSHAT and CDR2 is FNYEAQ in the germline V gene (reference sequence). This CDR3 reads CASSLDQGDEQYF. Incomplete CDR3 DNA: TGTGCTAGCAGCTTAGATCAGGGCGACGAG.

In regard to this clone: The read stops 3 residues short of the end of the CDR3; the missing end is completed from the germline J gene. The J gene is TRBJ2-3, the V gene TRBV5-1; weak D call: TRBD2 (5 bases). The CDR3 loop spans 14 amino acids. In germline, CDR1 is SGHRS, CDR2 YFSETQ. Incomplete CDR3 DNA: TGCGCCAGCAGCTTGGGTGGCGATTCGGGGACG. As protein: CASSLGGDSGT. The full CDR3 protein is CASSLGGDSGTQYF.

This clone was picked up a small number of times. The read comes to an end 3 residues before the CDR3 does, leaving the germline J gene to fill in the end. This rearrangement joins TRBV2 to TRBJ1-4, with a tentative D call TRBD1 (5 bases). Germline V gives CDR1 SNHLY, CDR2 FYNNEI. There are 16 residues in the CDR3. V lost 3 bases, J lost 0 bases, and 11 bases lay in between. The covered CDR3 bases are TGTGCCAGCAGTGACGGGGGAGGGACAACTAATGAAAAA. It yields the protein CASSDGGGTTNEK. In full, the CDR3 is CASSDGGGTTNEKLFF.

This clone was observed many times. Read data end 3 residues before the CDR3 end; the end is taken from the germline J gene. This sequence joins TRBV15 and TRBJ2-2; 8 nucleotides align to TRBD2. The germline V gene encodes CDR1 LNHNV and CDR2 YYDKDF (reference sequence). J gave up 4 bases and V 0 bases, and 4 bases lay outside the gene matches. The CDR3 length is 16 residues. CDR3 protein: CATSRDGLAGTGELFF. CDR3 bases read: TGTGCCACCAGCAGAGATGGCCTAGCGGGCACCGGGGAG.

There are many counts of this clone. The read ends 3 residues before the CDR3 terminus; that terminus is restored from the germline J gene. This sequence joins TRBV2 and TRBJ2-5, with a possible D match to TRBD1 (5 bases). Germline CDR1 reads SNHLY; CDR2 reads FYNNEI. This CDR3 region has 15 residues. V lost 6 bases and J 5 bases, leaving 19 bases between the germline ends. The CDR3 bases that were read are TGTGCCAGCAGAGACCAGGGAAGGGTTTGGGAGACC. Its translation is CASRDQGRVWET. The whole CDR3 region reads CASRDQGRVWETQYF.

Many counts were recorded for this clone. The read finishes 3 residues shy of the CDR3 end, and the germline J gene is used to complete it. This specimen includes other DNA sequences encoding the same CDR3. The chain has TRBV5-1 and TRBJ2-1; 14 nucleotides agree with TRBD2. Germline loops: CDR1 SGHRS, CDR2 YFSETQ. CDR3 length equals 18 residues. Trimming cost V 4 bases and J 0 bases; bases outside gene matches: 6. CDR3 DNA (partial): TGCGCCAGCAGCGGGACTAGCGGGAGAGGGAGCTCCTACAATGAG. This encodes CASSGTSGRGSSYNE. The CDR3 in full is CASSGTSGRGSSYNEQFF.

This clone was counted at least ten times. Read coverage stops 3 residues before the CDR3 terminus; the germline J gene supplies the remainder. J is TRBJ2-2 and V is TRBV7-3; a possible D gene is TRBD2 (5 bases). Germline CDR1 SGHTA, CDR2 FQGTGA. The CDR3 totals 15 residues. Trimming stripped 0 bases from V and 4 bases from J, with 9 bases between. The CDR3 loop reads CASSLTPGITGELFF. CDR3 bases read: TGTGCCAGCAGCTTAACTCCGGGGATCACCGGGGAG.

This clone was seen repeatedly, ten times or more. CDR3 in amino acids: CASSLTGGMNTEAFF. CDR3 DNA (partial): TGTGCCAGCAGCTTAACCGGGGGGATGAACACTGAA. This chain connects TRBV7-9 to TRBJ1-1; TRBD1 might be the D (5 bases). The CDR3 extends 3 residues past the end of the read, so its final part is completed from the germline J gene. Germline loops: CDR1 SEHNR, CDR2 FQNEAQ (reference sequence). This CDR3 comprises 15 residues. Trimming shortened V by 2 bases and J by 0 bases, and 10 bases separated the two germline ends.

Concerning this clone: A much larger clone differs from this one at a single base, so this may be a read error. The CDR3 extends 3 residues past the end of the read, so its final part is completed from the germline J gene. The sample holds other DNA sequences that translate to the same CDR3. J is TRBJ2-5 and V is TRBV6-2 or TRBV6-3; TRBD1 matches 9 bases. Germline V gene data show CDR1 as MNHEY and CDR2 as SVGEGT. The CDR3 length is 15 residues. V was pared by 5 bases and J by 0 bases, with 4 bases of the junction left unmatched. The sequenced part of the CDR3 DNA is TGTGCCAGCAGTCCTGGGACAGGGAACCAAGAGACC. It is translated as CASSPGTGNQET. The whole CDR3 is CASSPGTGNQETQYF.

This clone came up many times. Coverage ceases 3 residues before the CDR3 finishes, and the germline J gene fills in the end. The chain recombines TRBV5-6 with TRBJ1-4; 10 bases map to TRBD1. The CDR3 runs 15 residues. Per germline, CDR1 SGHDT and CDR2 YYEEEE. The ends lost 4 bases at V and 8 bases at J; junction bases unmatched: 8. The covered CDR3 bases are TGTGCCAGCAGCAACCGACAGGGGGCTAGGGAAAAA. Residues: CASSNRQGAREK. The full-length CDR3 reads as CASSNRQGAREKLFF. The entire variable domain, with the rest obtained from reference TRBV5-6 and TRBJ1-4, is as follows: DAGVTQSPTHLIKTRGQQVTLRCSPKSGHDTVSWYQQALGQGPQFIFQYYEEEERQRGNFPDRFSGHQFPNYSSELNVNALLLGDSALYLCASSNRQGAREKLFFGSGTQLSVL.

This clone came up many times. The read is 3 residues too short to cover the CDR3 end, so that end is filled in from the germline J gene. The V and J genes are TRBV10-3 and TRBJ1-2, with TRBD1 matching over 8 bases. From germline, CDR1 is ENHRY and CDR2 SYGVKD. The CDR3 runs 14 residues. Trimming cost V 5 bases and J 0 bases; bases outside gene matches: 2. Incomplete CDR3 DNA: TGTGCCATCAGTAAACAGGGGGCTAACTATGGC. Its protein is CAISKQGANYG. The complete CDR3 protein is CAISKQGANYGYTF.

In its sample, this clone was seen many times. The DNA ends 3 residues before the CDR3 does, and the rest of the CDR3 is filled in from the germline J gene. The chain joins TRBV28 to TRBJ1-4; 7 positions match TRBD1. Looked up from germline, CDR1 is MDHEN and CDR2 is SYDVKM. This CDR3 comprises 14 residues. V dropped 5 bases and J dropped 8; count of bases not matched to a gene: 8. CDR3 protein: CASSPTGVKEKLFF. Partial CDR3 DNA: TGTGCCAGCAGTCCTACAGGGGTTAAGGAAAAA.

This clone was observed many times. Coverage ceases 3 residues before the CDR3 finishes, and the germline J gene fills in the end. The chain uses TRBV7-3 and TRBJ2-1; TRBD1 matches at 9 bases. The junction had 10 bases not matched to a gene; V was cut back by 4 bases and J by 9 bases. The CDR3 is 15 residues long. Germline CDR1 SGHTA, CDR2 FQGTGA. The DNA read from the CDR3 is TGTGCCAGCAGCTCGCCTCCGGGACAGGGAAGTGAG. Amino acid sequence: CASSSPPGQGSE. The full CDR3 protein reads CASSSPPGQGSEQFF.

At least ten counts were recorded for this clone. The read ends 3 residues shy of where the CDR3 ends; the end is completed using the germline J gene. This sequence joins TRBV7-3 and TRBJ2-2; D call uncertain. The germline gives CDR1 SGHTA, CDR2 FQGTGA. The CDR3 has 13 residues. V was cut by 5 bases and J by 6 bases, with 10 bases left in between. The CDR3 DNA, read in part, is TGTGCCAGCAGCGTAGGGCTCCCCGGGGAG. Translation: CASSVGLPGE. The entire CDR3 is CASSVGLPGELFF.